A selection of T cell receptor beta chains follows, all from one sample in a study of blood T cell repertoires in COVID-19. Sequenced by immunoSEQ multiplex PCR; TCRdb stores in-frame clones only, minus some. The sample lists some 240,000 clones, about 90% occurring once. The sequenced material came from PBMCs or T cells enriched from blood (not recorded which). These receptors were taken from a woman in her 40s who had been exposed to COVID-19. Each CDR3 is given with its conserved first and last residue. Each record gives: J gene, clone size, D gene, V gene, CDR3 protein, CDR3 DNA. The D gene is left open where the match is weak. Clone size appears in some rows only: once, few, many, or a class for an expanded clone.

TRBJ1-6	-	TRBD1	TRBV28	CASSSAGTGSSPLHF	TGTGCCAGCTCCTCGGCGGGGACAGGGAGTTCACCCCTCCACTTT
TRBJ1-1	many	TRBD1	TRBV18	CASSPGTGGTEAFF	TGTGCCAGCTCACCCGGGACAGGGGGCACTGAAGCTTTCTTT
TRBJ2-3	-	TRBD2	TRBV6-5	CASVTGGTQYF	TGTGCCAGCGTCACGGGGGGTACGCAGTATTTT
TRBJ1-4	-	TRBD1	TRBV6-1	CASSETGGMNEKLFF	TGTGCCAGCAGTGAAACAGGGGGTATGAATGAAAAACTGTTTTTT
TRBJ2-7	-	-	TRBV29-1	CSVLFQGEQYF	TGCAGCGTTTTGTTTCAGGGAGAGCAGTACTTC
TRBJ1-5	-	-	TRBV28	CASSLNQPQHF	TGTGCCAGCAGTCTTAATCAGCCCCAGCATTTT
TRBJ2-1	-	TRBD2	TRBV11-3	CASSLSGRDGNEQFF	TGTGCCAGCAGCTTGAGCGGGAGGGATGGAAATGAGCAGTTCTTC
TRBJ2-3	-	-	TRBV6-4	CASSDSGGKAKNTQYF	TGTGCCAGCAGTGACTCGGGCGGGAAAGCCAAGAATACGCAGTATTTT
TRBJ1-4	-	-	TRBV12-3/TRBV12-4	CASSSLGAEKLFF	TGTGCCAGCAGTTCCTTGGGGGCTGAAAAACTGTTTTTT
TRBJ1-1	-	TRBD1	TRBV11-3	CASSPTHRGLWTEAFF	TGTGCCAGCAGCCCTACACACAGGGGGCTTTGGACTGAAGCTTTCTTT
TRBJ2-1	-	TRBD2	TRBV5-1	CASSLKSGRSYNEQFF	TGTGCCAGCAGCTTGAAGAGCGGGAGGTCCTACAATGAGCAGTTCTTC
TRBJ2-3	few	-	TRBV24-1	CATSGFGPSTDTQYF	TGTGCCACCAGTGGCTTTGGCCCTAGCACAGATACGCAGTATTTT
TRBJ1-5	-	-	TRBV7-2	CASSLGEGQPQHF	TGTGCCAGCAGCCTAGGGGAGGGGCAGCCCCAGCATTTT
TRBJ2-3	-	TRBD1	TRBV18	CASSPRDRGRTDTQYF	TGTGCCAGCTCACCACGGGACAGGGGCCGCACAGATACGCAGTATTTT
TRBJ2-1	-	TRBD1	TRBV5-1	CASSSSMRGQGNEQFF	TGCGCCAGCAGCTCGAGTATGAGGGGGCAGGGCAATGAGCAGTTCTTC
TRBJ1-3	-	-	TRBV20-1	CSASTLGTIYF	TGCAGTGCGTCTACCCTAGGCACCATATATTTT
TRBJ2-1	-	TRBD2	TRBV9	CASSVGTSGTSRDEQFF	TGTGCCAGCAGCGTAGGCACTAGCGGAACCTCTAGGGATGAGCAGTTCTTC
TRBJ1-2	-	-	TRBV7-2	CASSPGPTGYGYTF	TGTGCCAGCAGCCCCGGCCCGACAGGCTATGGCTACACCTTC
TRBJ2-3	-	-	TRBV5-4	CGTGGGADTQYF	TGTGGGACGGGAGGGGGCGCAGATACGCAGTATTTT
TRBJ2-3	-	-	TRBV24-1	CATGGASGTDTQYF	TGTGCCACCGGGGGGGCGTCGGGGACAGATACGCAGTATTTT
TRBJ1-6	-	TRBD1	TRBV28	CASQGQAKLSLHF	TGTGCCAGCCAAGGACAGGCCAAATTGTCCCTCCACTTT
TRBJ2-1	-	TRBD2	TRBV7-8	CASSLRLAGGYPSSYNEQFF	TGTGCCAGCAGCTTACGACTAGCGGGAGGTTATCCTAGCTCCTACAATGAGCAGTTCTTC
TRBJ1-4	-	TRBD1	TRBV11-3	CASSRGQGEGEKLFF	TGTGCCAGCAGCAGAGGACAGGGTGAGGGTGAAAAACTGTTTTTT
TRBJ2-3	-	-	TRBV2	CASSLTTSTDTQYF	TGTGCCAGCAGCCTCACGACTAGCACAGATACGCAGTATTTT
TRBJ2-1	-	TRBD2	TRBV7-6	CASRAGGSNEQFF	TGTGCCAGCAGGGCGGGGGGGAGTAATGAGCAGTTCTTC
TRBJ2-5	-	TRBD2	TRBV5-8	CASSPGTSGAKETQYF	TGTGCCAGCAGCCCCGGCACTAGCGGGGCAAAGGAGACCCAGTACTTC
TRBJ1-5	-	-	TRBV30	CAWSVRGNQPQHF	TGTGCCTGGAGTGTCCGGGGTAATCAGCCCCAGCATTTT
TRBJ1-2	-	TRBD1	TRBV9	CASSAGGYGYTF	TGTGCCAGCAGCGCAGGGGGCTATGGCTACACCTTC
TRBJ1-6	once	TRBD1	TRBV20-1	CSARGIRQGQNSPLHF	TGCAGTGCTCGTGGGATCCGACAGGGGCAAAATTCACCCCTCCACTTT
TRBJ2-5	-	-	TRBV7-9	CASSSHSYKKGIQETQYF	TGTGCCAGCAGCTCCCACTCCTATAAAAAGGGGATCCAAGAGACCCAGTACTTC
TRBJ2-7	-	TRBD1	TRBV28	CASRSGDRGRHEQYF	TGTGCCAGCAGGAGCGGGGACAGGGGGAGACACGAGCAGTACTTC
TRBJ1-2	-	-	TRBV28	CASSLGGGKDYGYTF	TGTGCCAGCAGTTTAGGGGGGGGTAAAGACTATGGCTACACCTTC
TRBJ2-2	once	TRBD1	TRBV6-5	CASISDRGGTGELFF	TGTGCCAGCATATCGGACAGGGGAGGGACCGGGGAGCTGTTTTTT
TRBJ2-7	once	TRBD2	TRBV9	CASSVSSGDYEQYF	TGTGCCAGCAGCGTGTCTAGCGGGGACTACGAGCAGTACTTC
TRBJ1-2	-	TRBD1	TRBV2	CASSQTGGVFRTNYGYTF	TGTGCCAGCAGTCAAACAGGGGGCGTCTTTCGGACTAACTATGGCTACACCTTC
TRBJ2-2	-	TRBD2	TRBV5-1	CASSLGQREVAGELFF	TGTGCCAGCAGCTTGGGCCAGCGGGAGGTAGCCGGGGAGCTGTTTTTT
TRBJ2-5	-	-	TRBV7-9	CASSGSGETQYF	TGTGCCAGCAGCGGATCGGGGGAGACCCAGTACTTC
TRBJ1-1	-	-	TRBV19	CASSIGRASTEAFF	TGTGCCAGTAGTATAGGGAGGGCGAGCACTGAAGCTTTCTTT
TRBJ1-4	-	-	TRBV30	CAWDLNRSNKEKLFF	TGTGCCTGGGACTTAAACAGGAGTAATAAGGAAAAACTGTTTTTT
TRBJ2-2	-	TRBD1	TRBV5-8	CASHRGQNTGELFF	TGTGCCAGCCACAGGGGGCAGAACACCGGGGAGCTGTTTTTT
TRBJ2-4	few	-	TRBV4-2	CASSQDSPIQYF	TGTGCCAGCAGCCAAGATAGTCCCATTCAGTACTTC
TRBJ1-1	-	-	TRBV7-6	CASSLGQSKNTEAFF	TGTGCCAGCAGCTTAGGACAGTCCAAGAACACTGAAGCTTTCTTT
TRBJ2-7	-	TRBD1	TRBV4-2	CASSQEGRGYEQYF	TGTGCCAGCAGCCAAGAAGGCAGGGGGTACGAGCAGTACTTC